These T cell receptor beta chains were read from a single sample in a study of T cells in localized non-small cell lung cancer. The repertoire was sequenced with immunoSEQ multiplex PCR; TCRdb's copy has only in-frame clones and lacks some. The sample carries 9,500 to 10,000 clones, roughly 88% recorded once. Here the sequenced sample was peripheral blood, taken before any cancer treatment. These receptors all stem from a male donor aged 60 or over with stage III squamous cell lung carcinoma. CDR3s include the opening cysteine and the closing phenylalanine or tryptophan. The D gene is left open where the match is weak. Clone size, where shown, is once, few, many, or a class for clones that have expanded.

TRBD2	TRBV4-3	TRBJ2-3	once	CASSQGLAGPDTQYF	TGCGCCAGCAGCCAAGGACTAGCGGGGCCAGATACGCAGTATTTT
-	TRBV28	TRBJ1-1	-	CASSLYGRGNTEAFF	TGTGCCAGCAGTTTATATGGCAGGGGGAACACTGAAGCTTTCTTT
-	TRBV5-5	TRBJ1-2	-	CASRAGGSLTYGYTF	TGTGCCAGCAGAGCGGGAGGGTCTCTTACCTATGGCTACACCTTC
-	TRBV28	TRBJ2-2	-	CAGSRIEGGELFF	TGTGCCGGAAGCCGTATTGAGGGGGGGGAGCTGTTTTTT
TRBD1	TRBV7-2	TRBJ2-7	once	CASSPGQGASYEQYF	TGTGCCAGCAGCCCGGGACAGGGGGCTTCCTACGAGCAGTACTTC
-	TRBV7-8	TRBJ1-3	-	CASSLPIGTSGNTIYF	TGTGCCAGCAGCTTACCAATCGGGACTTCTGGAAACACCATATATTTT
-	TRBV11-1	TRBJ2-7	-	CASSPEGYSYEQYF	TGTGCCAGCAGCCCCGAGGGGTACTCCTACGAGCAGTACTTC
-	TRBV5-4	TRBJ2-1	-	CASSLGQPNEQFF	TGTGCCAGCAGCTTGGGACAGCCCAATGAGCAGTTCTTC
-	TRBV7-7	TRBJ2-5	-	CASSPSPGPETQYF	TGTGCTAGCAGCCCTAGTCCGGGTCCTGAGACCCAGTACTTC
-	TRBV5-1	TRBJ2-3	-	CASSPVGTPTDTQYF	TGCGCCAGCAGCCCCGTGGGAACCCCCACAGATACGCAGTATTTT
TRBD1	TRBV5-5	TRBJ2-5	-	CASSFRDSPQETQYF	TGTGCCAGCAGCTTCCGGGACAGCCCCCAAGAGACCCAGTACTTC
-	TRBV9	TRBJ2-7	-	CASSVVPGATSEQYF	TGTGCCAGCAGCGTAGTTCCGGGGGCTACGAGCGAGCAGTACTTC
TRBD2	TRBV6-6	TRBJ2-1	-	CASRRPGLAGEQFF	TGTGCCAGCAGGCGACCCGGACTAGCCGGTGAGCAGTTCTTC
-	TRBV6-5	TRBJ1-1	-	CASSYSGLTNTEAFF	TGTGCCAGCAGTTACTCTGGACTGACGAACACTGAAGCTTTCTTT
TRBD1	TRBV18	TRBJ1-2	-	CASSPDPGGKGYGYTF	TGTGCCAGCTCACCGGATCCAGGGGGAAAAGGCTATGGCTACACCTTC
TRBD2	TRBV7-8	TRBJ2-3	once	CASSLGTRYGSDTQYF	TGTGCCAGCAGCTTAGGGACTAGGTATGGTTCAGATACGCAGTATTTT
-	TRBV6-4	TRBJ1-1	-	CAIRSKMNTEAFF	TGTGCCATACGGTCCAAGATGAACACTGAAGCTTTCTTT
TRBD1	TRBV6-1	TRBJ1-4	-	CASSVDRGSGKLFF	TGTGCCAGCAGTGTCGACAGGGGATCGGGAAAACTGTTTTTT
TRBD1	TRBV7-9	TRBJ1-2	-	CASSLGTGRLPYGYTF	TGTGCCAGCAGCTTGGGGACAGGGCGTCTTCCCTATGGCTACACCTTC
TRBD2	TRBV2	TRBJ2-6	large	CASSASGSYSGANVLTF	TGTGCCAGCAGTGCTAGCGGCAGCTACTCTGGGGCCAACGTCCTGACTTTC
TRBD2	TRBV10-3	TRBJ2-5	-	CAISGGDRDYGTQYF	TGTGCCATCAGTGGGGGAGACCGGGACTATGGGACCCAGTACTTC
-	TRBV15	TRBJ1-6	few	CATSREGASSPLHF	TGTGCCACCAGCAGAGAGGGGGCGAGTTCACCCCTCCACTTT
-	TRBV6-1	TRBJ2-7	-	CASSEGSYEQYF	TGTGCCAGCAGTGAAGGATCCTACGAGCAGTACTTC
TRBD1	TRBV7-3	TRBJ2-2	once	CASSFTPGQAPGELFF	TGTGCCAGCAGCTTTACACCGGGACAGGCCCCCGGGGAGCTGTTTTTT
-	TRBV19	TRBJ2-7	-	CASSTPTKGSSYEQYF	TGTGCCAGTAGTACCCCGACTAAGGGCAGCTCCTACGAGCAGTACTTC
-	TRBV27	TRBJ1-2	-	CASRPGPQTNYGYTF	TGTGCCAGCAGACCGGGGCCACAAACTAACTATGGCTACACCTTC
TRBD1	TRBV28	TRBJ1-1	-	CASSTGTAHTEAFF	TGTGCCAGCAGCACCGGGACAGCACACACTGAAGCTTTCTTT